Listed below are T cell receptor beta chains from one sample, sequenced in a study of T cell changes during pregnancy in multiple sclerosis. Assay: immunoSEQ multiplex PCR; the TCRdb copy retains only in-frame clones and omits some. The sample includes approximately 35,000 clones, more than 90% seen only once; the top ten take approximately 0.47%. Sample: CD4+ T cells from peripheral blood mononuclear cells, taken in the second trimester of pregnancy. Every receptor here comes from a female donor in good health, enrolled as a control in a pregnancy study. The CDR3 runs from the conserved cysteine through the conserved F or W. Each record gives: V gene, D gene, J gene, clone size, CDR3 DNA, CDR3 protein. A D gene is named only where the DNA matches it firmly. The size entry is marked missing in some rows and otherwise reads once, few, many or a size class.

v_gene: TRBV29-1; d_gene: .; j_gene: TRBJ2-3; abundance: once; CDR3nt: TGCAGCGCAAGGGGTACCTTCACAGATACGCAGTATTTT; CDR3aa: CSARGTFTDTQYF
v_gene: TRBV16; d_gene: .; j_gene: TRBJ1-1; abundance: .; CDR3nt: TGTGCCAGCAGCCAACAGCCCGGGGGGATTGAAGCTTTCTTT; CDR3aa: CASSQQPGGIEAFF
v_gene: TRBV10-2; d_gene: .; j_gene: TRBJ2-5; abundance: .; CDR3nt: TGCGCCAGCAGTGTCGGGGAGACCCAGTACTTC; CDR3aa: CASSVGETQYF
v_gene: TRBV18; d_gene: .; j_gene: TRBJ1-2; abundance: .; CDR3nt: TGTGCCAGCTCACCAAAAGGAGACTATGGCTACACCTTC; CDR3aa: CASSPKGDYGYTF
v_gene: TRBV10-3; d_gene: .; j_gene: TRBJ1-1; abundance: .; CDR3nt: TGTGCCATCAGTGGGGCAGGGGTCACTGAAGCTTTCTTT; CDR3aa: CAISGAGVTEAFF
v_gene: TRBV2; d_gene: .; j_gene: TRBJ1-1; abundance: .; CDR3nt: TGTGCCAGCAGTTCGAAGGGGGGGGGTAGGGGGACTGAAGCTTTCTTT; CDR3aa: CASSSKGGGRGTEAFF
v_gene: TRBV7-2; d_gene: TRBD2; j_gene: TRBJ2-1; abundance: .; CDR3nt: TGTGCCAGCAGCTGGCCTACTAGCGGAGGGGGAACCTACAATGAGCAGTTCTTC; CDR3aa: CASSWPTSGGGTYNEQFF
v_gene: TRBV5-6; d_gene: .; j_gene: TRBJ2-7; abundance: .; CDR3nt: TGTGCCAGCAGCGGCGCGGGGGCCCCGGGCAAGCAGTACTTC; CDR3aa: CASSGAGAPGKQYF
v_gene: TRBV5-1; d_gene: .; j_gene: TRBJ2-7; abundance: .; CDR3nt: TGCGCCAGCAGCTTTAGATCTTCAAGCTCCTACGAGCAGTACTTC; CDR3aa: CASSFRSSSSYEQYF
v_gene: TRBV27; d_gene: .; j_gene: TRBJ1-2; abundance: once; CDR3nt: TGTGCCAGCAGTTTAGGCAGGGCCCATGGCTACACCTTC; CDR3aa: CASSLGRAHGYTF
v_gene: TRBV7-9; d_gene: .; j_gene: TRBJ2-5; abundance: .; CDR3nt: TGTGCCAGCAGCTTAGACCTGAGGGGGTATGGGGAGACCCAGTACTTC; CDR3aa: CASSLDLRGYGETQYF
v_gene: TRBV29-1; d_gene: .; j_gene: TRBJ2-7; abundance: .; CDR3nt: TGCAGCGCTGGGACACGTCTTTACGAGCAGTACTTC; CDR3aa: CSAGTRLYEQYF
v_gene: TRBV7-8; d_gene: TRBD1; j_gene: TRBJ1-2; abundance: .; CDR3nt: TGTGCCAGCAGCTTAGCCGGGACAGTGGACTATGGCTACACCTTC; CDR3aa: CASSLAGTVDYGYTF
v_gene: TRBV18; d_gene: .; j_gene: TRBJ1-1; abundance: .; CDR3nt: TGTGCCAGCTCACCTATGCAGGGGAGTACTGAAGCTTTCTTT; CDR3aa: CASSPMQGSTEAFF
v_gene: TRBV6-6; d_gene: .; j_gene: TRBJ1-1; abundance: .; CDR3nt: TGTGCCAGCAGGGCCTTTGGGGGCATCGAGAACACTGAAGCTTTCTTT; CDR3aa: CASRAFGGIENTEAFF
v_gene: TRBV5-6; d_gene: .; j_gene: TRBJ1-4; abundance: .; CDR3nt: TGTGCCAGCAGCTTGGTACGGGATGAAAAACTGTTTTTT; CDR3aa: CASSLVRDEKLFF
v_gene: TRBV25-1; d_gene: .; j_gene: TRBJ2-7; abundance: .; CDR3nt: TGTGCCAGCAGCTTCCTAGACAGCTCCTACGAGCAGTACTTC; CDR3aa: CASSFLDSSYEQYF
v_gene: TRBV6-1; d_gene: .; j_gene: TRBJ2-3; abundance: .; CDR3nt: TGTGCCAGCAGTGAAGTCATCCCTAATACGCAGTATTTT; CDR3aa: CASSEVIPNTQYF
v_gene: TRBV7-9; d_gene: .; j_gene: TRBJ1-5; abundance: few; CDR3nt: TGTGCCAGCAGCCCAGTGGGGGGGCCCCAGCATTTT; CDR3aa: CASSPVGGPQHF
v_gene: TRBV7-9; d_gene: .; j_gene: TRBJ2-5; abundance: .; CDR3nt: TGTGCCAGCACCCTTTGGGGCGTCGGGGAGACCCAGTACTTC; CDR3aa: CASTLWGVGETQYF
v_gene: TRBV5-1; d_gene: TRBD2; j_gene: TRBJ2-3; abundance: .; CDR3nt: TGCGCCAGCTCCCTTGGTCGGGGGGAGACAGATACGCAGTATTTT; CDR3aa: CASSLGRGETDTQYF
v_gene: TRBV5-5; d_gene: TRBD1; j_gene: TRBJ1-2; abundance: once; CDR3nt: TGTGCCAGCAGCCGTCCGGGACAGGGGATCGGTGGCTACACCTTC; CDR3aa: CASSRPGQGIGGYTF
v_gene: TRBV27; d_gene: .; j_gene: TRBJ2-1; abundance: .; CDR3nt: TGTGCCAGCAGTTTTACGGGGGGCCCGGGCCGAAATGAGCAGTTCTTC; CDR3aa: CASSFTGGPGRNEQFF
v_gene: TRBV6-5; d_gene: .; j_gene: TRBJ1-2; abundance: .; CDR3nt: TGTGCCAGCAGTTACTCGTACAGGGCTAACTATGGCTACACCTTC; CDR3aa: CASSYSYRANYGYTF
v_gene: TRBV7-2; d_gene: TRBD1; j_gene: TRBJ1-2; abundance: .; CDR3nt: TGTGCCAGCAGCTTAGGACAGGGGGAGGGCTACACCTTC; CDR3aa: CASSLGQGEGYTF
v_gene: TRBV6-5; d_gene: .; j_gene: TRBJ1-1; abundance: once; CDR3nt: TGTGCCAGCAGTTACGACCGTCTAGTTGGCACTGAAGCTTTCTTT; CDR3aa: CASSYDRLVGTEAFF
v_gene: TRBV7-2; d_gene: .; j_gene: TRBJ2-7; abundance: .; CDR3nt: TGTGCCAGCAGCCTTGGTGGGAGTAGGGACGAGCAGTACTTC; CDR3aa: CASSLGGSRDEQYF
v_gene: TRBV2; d_gene: TRBD1; j_gene: TRBJ1-2; abundance: .; CDR3nt: TGTGCCACCACCGGGACAGGATTTTATGGCTACACCTTC; CDR3aa: CATTGTGFYGYTF
v_gene: TRBV4-3; d_gene: TRBD2; j_gene: TRBJ2-3; abundance: .; CDR3nt: TGCGCCAGCAGCTTAAGCGGGGGGGGAGATACGCAGTATTTT; CDR3aa: CASSLSGGGDTQYF
v_gene: TRBV5-1; d_gene: TRBD1; j_gene: TRBJ1-2; abundance: .; CDR3nt: TGCGCCAGCAGCTCGGGACAGACGAACTATGGCTACACCTTC; CDR3aa: CASSSGQTNYGYTF